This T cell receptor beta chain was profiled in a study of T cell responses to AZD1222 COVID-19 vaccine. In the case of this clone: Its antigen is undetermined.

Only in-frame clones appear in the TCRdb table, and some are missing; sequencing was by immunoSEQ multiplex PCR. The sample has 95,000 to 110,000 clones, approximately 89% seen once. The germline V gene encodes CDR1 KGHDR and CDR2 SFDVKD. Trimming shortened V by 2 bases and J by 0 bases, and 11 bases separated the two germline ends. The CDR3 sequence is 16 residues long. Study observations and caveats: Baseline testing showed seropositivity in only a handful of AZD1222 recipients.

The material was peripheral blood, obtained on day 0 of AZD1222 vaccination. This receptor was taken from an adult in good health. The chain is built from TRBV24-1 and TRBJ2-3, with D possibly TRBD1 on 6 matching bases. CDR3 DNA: TGTGCCACCAGTGATTACAGGGCCACTAGCACAGATACGCAGTATTTT. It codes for CATSDYRATSTDTQYF.